The next 17 T cell receptor beta chains were all read from a single sample in a study of T cell responses to AZD1222 COVID-19 vaccine. TCRdb's table, derived via immunoSEQ multiplex PCR, lists solely in-frame clones and lacks some. The data contain about 100,000 clones, around nine tenths of them singletons. Sequenced material: peripheral blood, taken on day 0 of AZD1222 vaccination. All receptors come from an adult in good health.

The chain carries TRBV5-6 and TRBJ1-1, with no clear D. The V and J ends lost 0 bases and 1 base respectively, with 7 bases between them. In germline, CDR1 is SGHDT, CDR2 YYEEEE. The CDR3 is 14 residues long. The CDR3 bases are TGTGCCAGCAGCTTGGGGACGGCGAACACTGAAGCTTTCTTT. Translated, it gives CASSLGTANTEAFF.

This sequence joins TRBV5-1 and TRBJ2-3; 13 nucleotides align to TRBD2. Trimming removed 5 bases from V and 2 bases from J; junction bases left unmatched: 8. CDR3 length equals 17 residues. Germline V CDR1 and CDR2: SGHRS, YFSETQ. The CDR3 DNA reads TGCGCCAGCAGTTCAAGGGGACTAGCGGGGCTCACAGATACGCAGTATTTT. It specifies CASSSRGLAGLTDTQYF.

This clone appeared a few times. The V and J genes are TRBV18 and TRBJ1-3; D gene uncertain. Germline loops: CDR1 KGHSH, CDR2 LQKENI. This CDR3 region has 14 residues. V shed 6 bases and J shed 0 bases, with 9 bases lying between them. CDR3: CASSQDISGNTIYF. The CDR3 region has the DNA TGTGCCAGCTCTCAAGATATCTCTGGAAACACCATATATTTT.

The chain employs TRBV7-2 and TRBJ1-2, with D maybe TRBD1 (5 bases). Germline V CDR1 and CDR2: SGHTA, FQGNSA. V lost 3 bases, J lost 2 bases, and 13 bases lay in between. The CDR3 has 15 amino acids. The CDR3 DNA follows: TGTGCCAGCAGCTTGTCGGGGGGTAACAACTATGGCTACACCTTC. This codes for CASSLSGGNNYGYTF.

This clone was recorded a few times. The chain has TRBV6-2 or TRBV6-3 and TRBJ2-7, with TRBD1 identical over 12 bases. This CDR3 has 15 amino acids. J lost 4 bases, V lost 6 bases, and 7 bases had no gene match. The germline V gene has CDR1 MNHEY and CDR2 SVGEGT. The CDR3 DNA reads as TGTGCCAGCAGCATCAGGGACAGGGGGCCGTACGAGCAGTACTTC. Translation: CASSIRDRGPYEQYF.

This clone was observed a few times. J is TRBJ2-7 and V is TRBV3-1 (or the pseudogene TRBV3-2); D possibly corresponds to TRBD1 (6 bases). Germline lookup yields CDR1 LGHDT and CDR2 YNNKEL (reference sequence). The CDR3 extends over 13 amino acids. V lost 4 bases to trimming and J lost 3 bases, with 10 bases between them. This CDR3 reads CASSLGTFYEQYF. Here the CDR3 DNA reads TGTGCCAGCAGCCTTGGGACATTCTACGAGCAGTACTTC.

J is TRBJ1-2 and V is TRBV6-2 or TRBV6-3; D unclear. Trimming stripped 2 bases from V and 8 bases from J, with 12 bases between. Germline CDR1 and CDR2: MNHEY and SVGEGT. The length of the CDR3 is 13 residues. The CDR3 spells CASSYLKAGGYTF. The DNA of the CDR3 is TGTGCCAGCAGTTACCTCAAGGCAGGAGGCTACACCTTC.

This chain uses TRBV11-2 with TRBJ2-1, with 7 bases identical to TRBD1. Germline V gives CDR1 SGHAT, CDR2 FQNNGV. The CDR3 sequence is 15 residues long. Trimming took 3 bases from V and 6 from J; bases not matched to a gene: 8. CDR3: CASSFEHGQVNEQFF. CDR3 bases: TGTGCCAGCAGCTTCGAGCATGGACAGGTCAATGAGCAGTTCTTC.

The gene calls are TRBV28 and TRBJ2-7; TRBD1 might be the D (5 bases). V lost 5 bases and J 4 bases, leaving 18 bases between the germline ends. CDR1 is MDHEN and CDR2 is SYDVKM in the germline V gene. This CDR3 is built from 15 residues. The CDR3: CASSRSATALYEQYF. CDR3 DNA sequence: TGTGCCAGCAGTCGGTCGGCGACAGCCCTTTACGAGCAGTACTTC. Based on the CDR3 plus reference TRBV28 and TRBJ2-7, the full variable domain is DVKVTQSSRYLVKRTGEKVFLECVQDMDHENMFWYRQDPGLGLRLIYFSYDVKMKEKGDIPEGYSVSREKKERFSLILESASTNQTSMYLCASSRSATALYEQYFGPGTRLTVT.

The chain uses TRBV19 and TRBJ2-1; 8 bases agree with TRBD1. The V and J ends lost 6 bases and 3 bases, in that order; junction bases with no gene match: 7. CDR1 is LNHDA, CDR2 SQIVND, per germline (reference sequence). CDR3 length equals 15 residues. CDR3 in amino acids: CASRDHGTGYNEQFF. CDR3 bases: TGTGCCAGTAGGGATCATGGGACAGGCTACAATGAGCAGTTCTTC.

This chain links TRBV7-2 with TRBJ1-2; no reliable D call. With 5 bases removed from V and 8 bases from J, the gap between germline ends came to 18 bases. Germline-derived CDR1 and CDR2 are SGHTA and FQGNSA. The CDR3 is made up of 14 amino acids. CDR3 DNA sequence: TGTGCCAGCAGCCAAAAGGCAGCATCGGGAGGCTACACCTTC. Protein sequence: CASSQKAASGGYTF.

The chain carries TRBV6-6 and TRBJ2-3, with D uncertain. V lost 5 bases to trimming and J lost 6 bases, with 15 bases between them. This CDR3 has 14 residues. From germline, CDR1 is MNHNY and CDR2 SVGAGI (reference sequence). The CDR3: CASSSLVMGDTQYF. CDR3 nucleotides: TGTGCCAGCAGTAGCCTAGTGATGGGTGATACGCAGTATTTT.

The rearrangement joins TRBV30 to TRBJ1-5; no firm D call. V lost 0 bases to trimming and J lost 5 bases, with 8 bases between them. The CDR3 consists of 13 residues. Germline V gene data show CDR1 as GTSNPN and CDR2 as SVGIG (reference sequence). For the CDR3, the DNA is TGTGCCTGGAGTGTAAGTCAGGATCAGCCCCAGCATTTT. Protein product: CAWSVSQDQPQHF.

The chain uses TRBV10-3 and TRBJ1-1; TRBD1 might be the D (5 bases). CDR1 ENHRY and CDR2 SYGVKD come from the germline V gene. The ends were cut back, 6 bases at V and 1 base at J, with 9 bases in the middle. The CDR3 is 13 amino acids. Here the CDR3 reads CAISSGTNTEAFF. As DNA, the CDR3 is TGTGCCATCAGCTCCGGGACGAACACTGAAGCTTTCTTT.

The sample holds one count of this clone. This chain links TRBV13 with TRBJ2-2; D is ambiguous. Trimming removed 7 bases at V and 8 bases at J, with 20 bases between. The CDR3 loop spans 15 amino acids. CDR1 is PRHDT and CDR2 is FYEKMQ in the germline V gene (reference sequence). DNA of the CDR3: TGTGCCAGCACCCGACGTAGGGAATTGAGTGGGGAGCTGTTTTTT. It encodes CASTRRRELSGELFF. The full variable domain, with the rest looked up from reference TRBV13 and TRBJ2-2, is AAGVIQSPRHLIKEKRETATLKCYPIPRHDTVYWYQQGPGQDPQFLISFYEKMQSDKGSIPDRFSAQQFSDYHSELNMSSLELGDSALYFCASTRRRELSGELFFGEGSRLTVL.

With regard to this clone: At the DNA level, this CDR3 is encoded by other sequences in the same sample as well. This sequence joins TRBV18 and TRBJ2-7; possibly TRBD1 for D (5 bases). V was clipped by 3 bases and J by 0 bases, with 6 bases between them. Germline lookup yields CDR1 KGHSH and CDR2 LQKENI. This CDR3 has 13 amino acids. The CDR3 DNA is TGTGCCAGCTCACCCGGACACTCCTACGAGCAGTACTTC. Translated: CASSPGHSYEQYF.

V gene TRBV3-1 (or the pseudogene TRBV3-2) combines with J gene TRBJ2-1; D not resolved. V lost 1 base and J 8 bases, leaving 3 bases between the germline ends. Germline CDR1 is LGHDT and CDR2 is YNNKEL (reference sequence). The CDR3 sequence is 11 residues long. Here the CDR3 reads CASSQGYEQFF. CDR3 nucleotides: TGTGCCAGCAGCCAAGGATATGAGCAGTTCTTC.